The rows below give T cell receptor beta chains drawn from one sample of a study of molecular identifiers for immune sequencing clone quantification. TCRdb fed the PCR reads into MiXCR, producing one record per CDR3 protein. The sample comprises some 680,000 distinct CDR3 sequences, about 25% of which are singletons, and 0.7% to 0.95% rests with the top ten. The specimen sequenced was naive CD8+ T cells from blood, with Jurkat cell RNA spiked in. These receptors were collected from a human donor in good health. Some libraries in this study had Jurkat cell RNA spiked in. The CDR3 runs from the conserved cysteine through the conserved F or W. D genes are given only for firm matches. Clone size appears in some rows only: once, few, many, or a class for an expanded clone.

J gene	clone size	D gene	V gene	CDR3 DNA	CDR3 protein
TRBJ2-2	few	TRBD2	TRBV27	TGTGCCAGCAGACCACTAGCGGGGGGGCCTTTCGGGGAGCTGTTTTTT	CASRPLAGGPFGELFF
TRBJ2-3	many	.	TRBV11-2	TGTGCCAGCAGCTTAGTGGCTATGAGGACGCAGTATTTT	CASSLVAMRTQYF
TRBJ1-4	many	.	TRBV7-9	TGTGCCAGCAACCCTCCAGGAAATGAAAAACTGTTTTTT	CASNPPGNEKLFF
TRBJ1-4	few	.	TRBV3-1	TGTGCCAGCAGCGGGAACCGGGGTAATACGCCCTTTGAAAAACTGTTTTTT	CASSGNRGNTPFEKLFF
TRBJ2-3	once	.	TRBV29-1	TGCAGCGTTGATTGGCTGCGGGGCACAGATACGCAGTATTTT	CSVDWLRGTDTQYF
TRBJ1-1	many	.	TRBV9	TGTGCCAGCAGCGTCGCCGAAACAGGCGACACTGAAGCTTTCTTT	CASSVAETGDTEAFF
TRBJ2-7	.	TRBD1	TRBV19	TGTGCCAGTAGTAAGAACCGACAGGGGACTTCCTACGAGCAGTACTTC	CASSKNRQGTSYEQYF
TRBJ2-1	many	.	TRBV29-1	TGCAGCGTTCCCCCTTCCGACTTGGGGCGGTTTGAGCAGTTCTTC	CSVPPSDLGRFEQFF
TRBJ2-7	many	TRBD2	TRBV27	TGTGCCAGCAGTCCAACCACTAGCGGTCGGTATTACGAGCAGTACTTC	CASSPTTSGRYYEQYF
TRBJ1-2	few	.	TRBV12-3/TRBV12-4	TGTGCCTGCGGACCCACGCTAAACTATGGCTACACCTTC	CACGPTLNYGYTF
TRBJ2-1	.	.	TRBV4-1	TGCGCCAGCAGCCAAGACCCCATAGGGGGGGGGGCCTATGAGCAGTTCTTC	CASSQDPIGGGAYEQFF
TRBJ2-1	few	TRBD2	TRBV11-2	TGTGCCAGCAGCTGGAGACTAGCGGGAGACAATGAGCAGTTCTTC	CASSWRLAGDNEQFF
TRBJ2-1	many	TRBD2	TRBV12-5	TGTGCTAGTGGTTTACTAGCGGGGGGGCCGGGGTACAATGAGCAGTTCTTC	CASGLLAGGPGYNEQFF
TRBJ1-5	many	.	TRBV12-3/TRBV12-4	TGTGCCAGCAGCTCGGACGGAGGGGGCAATCAGCCCCAGCATTTT	CASSSDGGGNQPQHF
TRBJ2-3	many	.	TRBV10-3	TGTGCCATCAGTGAACCGGACCTGGGAGATACGCAGTATTTT	CAISEPDLGDTQYF
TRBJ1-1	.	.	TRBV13	TGTGCCAGCAGCTTATCCGTGGAAGCTTTCTTT	CASSLSVEAFF
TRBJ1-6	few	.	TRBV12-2	TGTGCAAGTCGCTCCAGAGACGGTGGGGGACGGAGGAATTCACCCCTCCACTTT	CASRSRDGGGRRNSPLHF
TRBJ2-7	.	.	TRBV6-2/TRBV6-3	TGTGCCAGCAGTTACTCCGAGGGTATATCCCCGTACGAGCAGTACTTC	CASSYSEGISPYEQYF
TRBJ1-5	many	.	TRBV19	TGTGCCAGTAGTATTTCGGCAGGGGGCAATCAGCCCCAGCATTTT	CASSISAGGNQPQHF
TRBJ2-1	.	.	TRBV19	TGTGCCAGTAGTATCAGGTCAGCCTACAATGAGCAGTTCTTC	CASSIRSAYNEQFF
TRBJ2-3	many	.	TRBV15	TGTGCCACCAGCGCCTATGCATCTAGCATGGGGACAGATACGCAGTATTTT	CATSAYASSMGTDTQYF
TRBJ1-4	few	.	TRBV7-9	TGTGCCAGCAGCCACTGGGAGTCTGAGGCTGAAAAACTGTTTTTT	CASSHWESEAEKLFF
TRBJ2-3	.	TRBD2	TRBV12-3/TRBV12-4	TGTGCCAGCAGACCCCTGGGGCTAGCGGGGACAGATACGCAGTATTTT	CASRPLGLAGTDTQYF